Given below is one T cell receptor beta chain in context. These data come from a study of blood T cell repertoires in COVID-19. Study context: The analysed material was cDNA or gDNA that came from T cells, B-cell-depleted T cells, or PBMCs.

Seattle's cohort entered during active infection and was followed longitudinally. Germline V lookup: CDR1 MNHEY, CDR2 SMNVEV (reference sequence). Losses at the gene ends were 4 bases for V and 7 bases for J; bases not matched to a gene: 2. CDR3 size: 13 residues. Here immunoSEQ multiplex PCR was the method, and the copy in TCRdb shows in-frame clones only, minus some. The data show about 47,000 clones, with about four fifths seen just once and 26% held by the top ten. The chain couples TRBV27 to TRBJ2-2; 8 bases agree with TRBD1. Sample: peripheral blood. The receptor comes from a woman older than 75 with COVID-19, enrolled during active disease. The CDR3 loop reads CASSSRGRGELFF. The CDR3 DNA reads TGTGCCAGCAGTTCCAGGGGGCGCGGGGAGCTGTTTTTT.